The rows below give T cell receptor beta chains drawn from one sample of a study of T cell responses to AZD1222 COVID-19 vaccine. Clones were sequenced by immunoSEQ multiplex PCR, and TCRdb holds only the in-frame ones, with some missing. The sample lists 150,000 or so clones; about 90% were seen once. The specimen comprised peripheral blood, sampled 28 days after the second AZD1222 dose. These receptors all come from an adult who received the AZD1222 COVID-19 vaccine. The CDR3 runs from the conserved cysteine through the conserved F or W. Fields, in order: V gene, J gene, D gene, clone size, CDR3 protein, CDR3 DNA. D genes are given only for firm matches. Clone size is shown for a subset of rows, as once, few, many or a class of expanded clone.

v_call: TRBV2
j_call: TRBJ2-2
d_call: TRBD2
clone_size: NA
cdr3_aa: CASSVGSGSGELFF
cdr3_nt: TGTGCCAGCAGTGTGGGTAGCGGGAGCGGGGAGCTGTTTTTT

v_call: TRBV7-2
j_call: TRBJ1-2
d_call: NA
clone_size: NA
cdr3_aa: CASSLDRAYGYTF
cdr3_nt: TGTGCCAGCAGCTTAGACAGGGCCTATGGCTACACCTTC

v_call: TRBV9
j_call: TRBJ1-4
d_call: NA
clone_size: NA
cdr3_aa: CASSATGSNEKLFF
cdr3_nt: TGTGCCAGCAGCGCCACAGGTTCCAATGAAAAACTGTTTTTT

v_call: TRBV6-2/TRBV6-3
j_call: TRBJ2-2
d_call: TRBD2
clone_size: NA
cdr3_aa: CASSDYEAGLRELFF
cdr3_nt: TGTGCCAGCAGTGACTACGAAGCGGGACTCCGGGAGCTGTTTTTT

v_call: TRBV6-4
j_call: TRBJ1-1
d_call: NA
clone_size: NA
cdr3_aa: CASKISGAGEYTEAFF
cdr3_nt: TGTGCCAGCAAAATTTCAGGTGCCGGCGAGTACACTGAAGCTTTCTTT

v_call: TRBV5-6
j_call: TRBJ1-5
d_call: NA
clone_size: NA
cdr3_aa: CASSRPGPGQPQHF
cdr3_nt: TGTGCCAGCAGCCGGCCAGGGCCTGGTCAGCCCCAGCATTTT

v_call: TRBV18
j_call: TRBJ2-3
d_call: NA
clone_size: NA
cdr3_aa: CASSPQGAGGDTQYF
cdr3_nt: TGTGCCAGCTCACCCCAAGGGGCGGGCGGAGATACGCAGTATTTT

v_call: TRBV2
j_call: TRBJ2-5
d_call: TRBD2
clone_size: NA
cdr3_aa: CASQLAGGPGETQYF
cdr3_nt: TGTGCCAGCCAGCTAGCGGGAGGGCCGGGAGAGACCCAGTACTTC

v_call: TRBV12-5
j_call: TRBJ2-1
d_call: NA
clone_size: NA
cdr3_aa: CASGFSELGVNEQFF
cdr3_nt: TGTGCTAGTGGTTTTTCAGAGTTGGGGGTCAATGAGCAGTTCTTC

v_call: TRBV29-1
j_call: TRBJ1-1
d_call: TRBD1
clone_size: NA
cdr3_aa: CSVRMDRVDGTEAFF
cdr3_nt: TGCAGCGTTAGAATGGACAGGGTGGATGGTACTGAAGCTTTCTTT

v_call: TRBV19
j_call: TRBJ1-2
d_call: NA
clone_size: NA
cdr3_aa: CASSIRDGLYGYTF
cdr3_nt: TGTGCCAGTAGTATTCGAGACGGGCTGTATGGCTACACCTTC

v_call: TRBV3-1/TRBV3-2
j_call: TRBJ1-6
d_call: NA
clone_size: NA
cdr3_aa: CASSQDPVVGWYSPLHF
cdr3_nt: TGTGCCAGCAGCCAAGACCCCGTAGTAGGGTGGTATTCACCCCTCCACTTT

v_call: TRBV7-3
j_call: TRBJ2-2
d_call: TRBD2
clone_size: NA
cdr3_aa: CASSSGGLAGVGAGELFF
cdr3_nt: TGTGCCAGCAGCTCAGGGGGACTAGCGGGAGTAGGGGCCGGGGAGCTGTTTTTT

v_call: TRBV10-3
j_call: TRBJ1-1
d_call: NA
clone_size: NA
cdr3_aa: CAISERSNTEAFF
cdr3_nt: TGTGCCATCAGTGAACGGTCGAACACTGAAGCTTTCTTT

v_call: TRBV11-2
j_call: TRBJ2-1
d_call: NA
clone_size: NA
cdr3_aa: CASSLGGVSYNEQFF
cdr3_nt: TGTGCCAGCAGCTTGGGCGGGGTCTCCTACAATGAGCAGTTCTTC

v_call: TRBV28
j_call: TRBJ1-1
d_call: TRBD1
clone_size: NA
cdr3_aa: CASGFNRGKNTEAFF
cdr3_nt: TGTGCCAGCGGATTTAACAGGGGAAAGAACACTGAAGCTTTCTTT

v_call: TRBV5-6
j_call: TRBJ1-2
d_call: NA
clone_size: few
cdr3_aa: CASSLDRRYGYTF
cdr3_nt: TGTGCCAGCAGCTTGGACAGGCGTTATGGCTACACCTTC

v_call: TRBV5-1
j_call: TRBJ2-1
d_call: NA
clone_size: NA
cdr3_aa: CASSLVEGDNEQFF
cdr3_nt: TGCGCCAGCAGCTTGGTTGAAGGGGACAATGAGCAGTTCTTC

v_call: TRBV7-2
j_call: TRBJ1-1
d_call: NA
clone_size: NA
cdr3_aa: CASNFKGNTEAFF
cdr3_nt: TGTGCCAGCAACTTTAAGGGGAACACTGAAGCTTTCTTT

v_call: TRBV19
j_call: TRBJ2-2
d_call: TRBD1
clone_size: NA
cdr3_aa: CASSWDRGTGELFF
cdr3_nt: TGTGCCAGTAGTTGGGACAGGGGGACCGGGGAGCTGTTTTTT

v_call: TRBV5-1
j_call: TRBJ2-4
d_call: TRBD1
clone_size: NA
cdr3_aa: CASSPGQGQNIQYF
cdr3_nt: TGCGCCAGCAGCCCCGGACAGGGTCAAAACATTCAGTACTTC

v_call: TRBV5-1
j_call: TRBJ2-6
d_call: TRBD2
clone_size: NA
cdr3_aa: CASSGGSTGANVLTF
cdr3_nt: TGCGCCAGCAGCGGCGGGAGTACTGGGGCCAACGTCCTGACTTTC

v_call: TRBV5-4
j_call: TRBJ2-7
d_call: NA
clone_size: NA
cdr3_aa: CASSPRWGLGYEQYF
cdr3_nt: TGTGCCAGCAGCCCCCGGTGGGGGCTAGGGTACGAGCAGTACTTC

v_call: TRBV29-1
j_call: TRBJ2-2
d_call: NA
clone_size: NA
cdr3_aa: CSVYTGFTGELFF
cdr3_nt: TGCAGCGTTTATACAGGATTCACCGGGGAGCTGTTTTTT

v_call: TRBV7-2
j_call: TRBJ2-2
d_call: NA
clone_size: once
cdr3_aa: CASSSRARSGRGTGELFF
cdr3_nt: TGTGCCAGCAGCTCCCGAGCCAGGAGCGGTCGTGGGACCGGGGAGCTGTTTTTT

v_call: TRBV7-6
j_call: TRBJ2-7
d_call: NA
clone_size: NA
cdr3_aa: CASSYLGQGPDEQYF
cdr3_nt: TGTGCCAGCAGTTACCTGGGGCAGGGCCCTGACGAGCAGTACTTC

v_call: TRBV2
j_call: TRBJ1-3
d_call: NA
clone_size: NA
cdr3_aa: CASRGRGNTIYF
cdr3_nt: TGTGCCAGCAGGGGGCGAGGAAACACCATATATTTT

v_call: TRBV6-5
j_call: TRBJ1-5
d_call: NA
clone_size: NA
cdr3_aa: CASSYSRPQFNQPQHF
cdr3_nt: TGTGCCAGCAGTTACTCGCGGCCCCAATTTAATCAGCCCCAGCATTTT

v_call: TRBV4-1
j_call: TRBJ2-1
d_call: NA
clone_size: once
cdr3_aa: CASSPAINEQFF
cdr3_nt: TGCGCCAGCAGCCCGGCTATCAATGAGCAGTTCTTC

v_call: TRBV9
j_call: TRBJ2-5
d_call: TRBD2
clone_size: NA
cdr3_aa: CASSVGLAGGETQYF
cdr3_nt: TGTGCCAGCAGCGTAGGACTAGCGGGAGGGGAGACCCAGTACTTC

v_call: TRBV10-3
j_call: TRBJ1-1
d_call: NA
clone_size: once
cdr3_aa: CATKGPGNTEAFF
cdr3_nt: TGTGCCACGAAGGGGCCGGGGAACACTGAAGCTTTCTTT

v_call: TRBV6-2/TRBV6-3
j_call: TRBJ2-7
d_call: NA
clone_size: NA
cdr3_aa: CASSYLRPYEQYF
cdr3_nt: TGTGCCAGCAGTTACCTGAGACCCTACGAGCAGTACTTC

v_call: TRBV9
j_call: TRBJ2-1
d_call: NA
clone_size: NA
cdr3_aa: CASSARQNEQFF
cdr3_nt: TGTGCCAGCAGCGCCCGACAGAATGAGCAGTTCTTC

v_call: TRBV7-2
j_call: TRBJ1-5
d_call: NA
clone_size: once
cdr3_aa: CASSPRGGGNSNQPQHF
cdr3_nt: TGTGCCAGCAGCCCCCGGGGAGGGGGGAATAGCAATCAGCCCCAGCATTTT

v_call: TRBV28
j_call: TRBJ2-1
d_call: NA
clone_size: NA
cdr3_aa: CASSRTLSSYNEQFF
cdr3_nt: TGTGCCAGCAGTCGGACCCTGAGCTCCTACAATGAGCAGTTCTTC

v_call: TRBV10-3
j_call: TRBJ1-1
d_call: NA
clone_size: NA
cdr3_aa: CAISEPRIGQKNTEAFF
cdr3_nt: TGTGCCATCAGTGAGCCGAGGATCGGACAAAAGAACACTGAAGCTTTCTTT

v_call: TRBV7-9
j_call: TRBJ2-7
d_call: TRBD1
clone_size: NA
cdr3_aa: CASSPRSGTGTSYEQYF
cdr3_nt: TGTGCCAGCAGCCCAAGGTCCGGGACAGGGACCTCCTACGAGCAGTACTTC

v_call: TRBV19
j_call: TRBJ2-7
d_call: NA
clone_size: once
cdr3_aa: CASSTAAGQSYEQYF
cdr3_nt: TGTGCCAGTAGTACCGCCGCCGGACAGTCCTACGAGCAGTACTTC

v_call: TRBV11-2
j_call: TRBJ2-7
d_call: NA
clone_size: once
cdr3_aa: CASSPSGRSYQQYF
cdr3_nt: TGTGCCAGCAGCCCGTCGGGCCGGAGCTACCAGCAGTACTTC

v_call: TRBV28
j_call: TRBJ1-5
d_call: TRBD1
clone_size: NA
cdr3_aa: CATALTGKPRSFSNQPQHF
cdr3_nt: TGTGCCACCGCCCTGACAGGGAAGCCCAGATCTTTTAGCAATCAGCCCCAGCATTTT

v_call: TRBV28
j_call: TRBJ1-2
d_call: NA
clone_size: NA
cdr3_aa: CASSFPQPNYGYTF
cdr3_nt: TGTGCCAGCAGTTTCCCGCAACCTAACTATGGCTACACCTTC

v_call: TRBV7-9
j_call: TRBJ1-5
d_call: TRBD1
clone_size: NA
cdr3_aa: CASSLGRGQPYSNQPQHF
cdr3_nt: TGTGCCAGCAGCTTGGGTCGGGGACAGCCCTATAGCAATCAGCCCCAGCATTTT

v_call: TRBV28
j_call: TRBJ2-2
d_call: TRBD1
clone_size: NA
cdr3_aa: CASQGATGELFF
cdr3_nt: TGTGCCAGTCAGGGGGCAACCGGGGAGCTGTTTTTT

v_call: TRBV7-8
j_call: TRBJ2-7
d_call: NA
clone_size: NA
cdr3_aa: CASSFVQGREQYF
cdr3_nt: TGTGCCAGCAGCTTTGTGCAAGGGCGGGAGCAGTACTTC

v_call: TRBV18
j_call: TRBJ1-2
d_call: NA
clone_size: NA
cdr3_aa: CASSTAAMADYGYTF
cdr3_nt: TGTGCCAGCTCCACAGCCGCAATGGCCGACTATGGCTACACCTTC

v_call: TRBV12-5
j_call: TRBJ1-5
d_call: TRBD1
clone_size: NA
cdr3_aa: CASGSDRGYSNQPQHF
cdr3_nt: TGTGCTAGTGGTTCGGACAGGGGCTATAGCAATCAGCCCCAGCATTTT

v_call: TRBV7-2
j_call: TRBJ2-3
d_call: TRBD1
clone_size: NA
cdr3_aa: CASTSGQGVADTQYF
cdr3_nt: TGTGCCAGCACATCTGGACAGGGGGTAGCGGATACGCAGTATTTT

v_call: TRBV5-1
j_call: TRBJ1-1
d_call: NA
clone_size: NA
cdr3_aa: CASTDREGFITEAFF
cdr3_nt: TGCGCCAGCACCGACCGGGAGGGATTCATCACTGAAGCTTTCTTT

v_call: TRBV28
j_call: TRBJ1-2
d_call: TRBD1
clone_size: NA
cdr3_aa: CASSWDRDNYGYTF
cdr3_nt: TGTGCCAGCAGTTGGGACAGGGACAACTATGGCTACACCTTC

v_call: TRBV6-4
j_call: TRBJ1-2
d_call: NA
clone_size: NA
cdr3_aa: CASSDGSAGGYTF
cdr3_nt: TGTGCCAGCAGTGACGGCTCAGCGGGAGGCTACACCTTC

v_call: TRBV5-6
j_call: TRBJ1-1
d_call: NA
clone_size: NA
cdr3_aa: CASRTRDAGLNTEAFF
cdr3_nt: TGTGCCAGCAGGACTCGGGATGCGGGCCTGAACACTGAAGCTTTCTTT

v_call: TRBV7-2
j_call: TRBJ1-5
d_call: NA
clone_size: NA
cdr3_aa: CASSPSSTAQHF
cdr3_nt: TGTGCCAGCAGCCCTTCGTCCACCGCCCAGCATTTT